The rows below give T cell receptor beta chains drawn from one sample of a study of T cell changes during pregnancy in multiple sclerosis. Clones were sequenced by immunoSEQ multiplex PCR, and TCRdb holds only the in-frame ones, with some missing. The sample lists some 40,000 clones, about 90% occurring once. This specimen consisted of CD8+ T cells from peripheral blood mononuclear cells, obtained before pregnancy. The receptors stem from a female donor with multiple sclerosis, enrolled in a pregnancy study. Each CDR3 is given with its conserved first and last residue. Fields, in order: J gene, D gene, V gene, CDR3 protein, CDR3 DNA. A D gene is named only where the DNA matches it firmly.

>TRBJ1-5|.|TRBV19
CASRQGPNQPQHF
TGTGCCAGTAGACAGGGCCCTAATCAGCCCCAGCATTTT
>TRBJ2-6|.|TRBV9
CASSENRVGANVLTF
TGTGCCAGCAGCGAAAACAGGGTCGGGGCCAACGTCCTGACTTTC
>TRBJ1-2|.|TRBV28
CASSSYSYGYTF
TGTGCCAGCAGTTCCTACAGCTATGGCTACACCTTC
>TRBJ1-1|.|TRBV6-4
CASSTGSSTEAFF
TGTGCCAGCAGTACAGGGTCCAGCACTGAAGCTTTCTTT
>TRBJ2-7|TRBD1|TRBV7-7
CASSPGQGYSYEQYF
TGTGCCAGCAGCCCTGGACAGGGGTACTCCTACGAGCAGTACTTC
>TRBJ2-7|TRBD1|TRBV7-6
CASSLGPGQQLYEQYF
TGTGCCAGCAGCCTGGGACCGGGACAGCAGCTCTACGAGCAGTACTTC
>TRBJ2-4|.|TRBV9
CASSVTGSDIQYF
TGTGCCAGCAGCGTTACAGGGTCGGACATTCAGTACTTC
>TRBJ1-4|.|TRBV27
CASSWGGKLFF
TGTGCCAGCAGTTGGGGGGGGAAACTGTTTTTT
>TRBJ1-2|TRBD1|TRBV27
CASSKGTASYGYTF
TGTGCCAGCAGTAAAGGGACAGCGTCCTATGGCTACACCTTC
>TRBJ2-1|TRBD2|TRBV6-5
CASSYVQRGADNEQFF
TGTGCCAGCAGTTACGTCCAGCGGGGGGCCGACAATGAGCAGTTCTTC
>TRBJ2-7|TRBD1|TRBV5-1
CASSFGQGTYEQYF
TGCGCCAGCAGCTTCGGACAGGGGACCTACGAGCAGTACTTC
>TRBJ1-2|.|TRBV7-9
CASSPEGGGEYGYTF
TGTGCCAGCAGCCCGGAGGGAGGGGGTGAATATGGCTACACCTTC
>TRBJ1-2|.|TRBV7-9
CASSSDRGYTF
TGTGCCAGCAGCTCCGACAGGGGCTACACCTTC
>TRBJ2-3|.|TRBV7-3
CASSLTATTSTDTQYF
TGTGCCAGCAGCTTAACAGCGACCACTAGCACAGATACGCAGTATTTT
>TRBJ2-7|TRBD2|TRBV27
CASSLVAGEDEQYF
TGTGCCAGCAGTTTAGTAGCGGGAGAGGACGAGCAGTACTTC
>TRBJ2-7|TRBD1|TRBV28
CASSPVRDRGRHEQYF
TGTGCCAGCAGTCCCGTTCGGGACAGGGGGCGCCACGAGCAGTACTTC
>TRBJ1-2|.|TRBV5-5
CASSLGRTPTNYGYTF
TGTGCCAGCAGCTTGGGTCGGACACCTACTAACTATGGCTACACCTTC